The next 22 T cell receptor beta chains were all read from a single sample in a study of blood T cell repertoires in COVID-19. The assay was immunoSEQ multiplex PCR, and TCRdb's table has in-frame clones only and misses some. The repertoire holds around 190,000 clones, approximately 85% seen once, with roughly 4.5% in the top ten. Input material: peripheral blood. These receptors were obtained from an elderly woman with acute or convalescent COVID-19.

The chain joins TRBV7-9 to TRBJ1-1; no clear D. This CDR3 is 13 amino acids long. Trimming pared 0 bases from V and 4 bases from J, leaving 6 bases between. The germline CDR1 and CDR2 sequences are SEHNR and FQNEAQ (reference sequence). Here the CDR3 DNA reads TGTGCCAGCAGCTTAGCGTATCGCACTGAAGCTTTCTTT. It is translated as CASSLAYRTEAFF.

The rearrangement links TRBV5-1 to TRBJ2-2; 7 positions agree with TRBD2. From germline, CDR1 is SGHRS and CDR2 YFSETQ. The CDR3 contains 16 residues. V gave up 4 bases and J gave up 1 base; unmatched junction bases: 7. CDR3 sequence reads: CASSPVSGMNTGELFF. In DNA form, the CDR3 reads TGCGCCAGCAGCCCGGTGAGCGGGATGAACACCGGGGAGCTGTTTTTT.

The chain is built from TRBV15 and TRBJ2-7, with unresolved D. V was pared by 0 bases and J by 6 bases, with 15 bases between. CDR1 and CDR2 from the germline V gene are LNHNV and YYDKDF (reference sequence). The CDR3 has 15 residues. In DNA form, the CDR3 reads TGTGCCACCAGCAGAGATTTGGTTACCCTAGGCGAGCAGTACTTC. Its protein is CATSRDLVTLGEQYF.

This clone has ten or more counts. V gene TRBV7-6 combines with J gene TRBJ1-1, with a tentative D call TRBD1 (5 bases). V gave up 0 bases and J gave up 3 bases, with 8 bases separating them. This CDR3 has 14 residues. Germline V gene lookup returns CDR1 SGHVS and CDR2 FNYEAQ. CDR3 sequence (DNA): TGTGCCAGCAGCTTAGCAGGGGAGGACACTGAAGCTTTCTTT. It codes for CASSLAGEDTEAFF.

The V call is TRBV7-9, the J call TRBJ1-4; no clear D. Trimming stripped 4 bases from V and 0 bases from J, with 9 bases between. In germline, CDR1 is SEHNR, CDR2 FQNEAQ (reference sequence). This CDR3 is 15 amino acids long. The CDR3 coding sequence is TGTGCCAGCAGCTACAACCAAGCAACTAATGAAAAACTGTTTTTT. Residues: CASSYNQATNEKLFF.

This sequence joins TRBV7-9 and TRBJ2-3; 11 positions agree with TRBD2. V lost 5 bases to trimming and J lost 2 bases; unmatched junction nucleotides: 3. Germline CDR1 is SEHNR and CDR2 is FQNEAQ (reference sequence). The CDR3 has 15 residues. CDR3 sequence: CASSQLAGATDTQYF. The CDR3, as DNA: TGTGCCAGCAGCCAACTAGCGGGGGCCACAGATACGCAGTATTTT.

The rearrangement uses TRBV28 and TRBJ1-2, with D perhaps TRBD1 (5 bases). This CDR3 has 16 amino acids. Germline V gives CDR1 MDHEN, CDR2 SYDVKM. Trimming stripped 4 bases from V and 6 bases from J, with 21 bases between. The CDR3 spells CASSSSGLPSSDGYTF. As DNA, the CDR3 is TGTGCCAGCAGTTCATCAGGGCTTCCGTCCTCCGATGGCTACACCTTC.

The chain is built from TRBV6-6 and TRBJ2-1; 10 bases match TRBD2. The CDR3 contains 15 residues. V dropped 0 bases and J dropped 4; count of bases not matched to a gene: 0. Germline values: CDR1 MNHNY, CDR2 SVGAGI (reference sequence). In DNA form, the CDR3 reads TGTGCCAGCAGTTACTCGGGACTAGCGTACAATGAGCAGTTCTTC. Translating gives CASSYSGLAYNEQFF.

The chain links TRBV27 to TRBJ2-5; 7 bases align to TRBD1. With 5 bases clipped from V and 0 bases from J, the junction kept 9 bases outside the gene matches. The CDR3 loop spans 16 amino acids. Germline values: CDR1 MNHEY, CDR2 SMNVEV (reference sequence). CDR3 nucleotides: TGTGCCAGCAGTCGACAGGGTGCACAGTACCAAGAGACCCAGTACTTC. Translated, it gives CASSRQGAQYQETQYF.

This clone was counted a single time. The chain carries TRBV2 and TRBJ1-2, with 11 bases that match TRBD1. Per germline, CDR1 SNHLY and CDR2 FYNNEI. The CDR3 has 16 amino acids. J gave up 3 bases and V 6 bases, and 9 bases lay outside the gene matches. The CDR3 loop is CASRSSPGQGDYGYTF. The CDR3 region has the DNA TGTGCCAGCAGATCCTCCCCGGGACAGGGGGACTATGGCTACACCTTC.

As for this clone: Other DNA sequences in the same sample also yield this CDR3. The V and J genes are TRBV28 and TRBJ1-2; no reliable D call. The length of the CDR3 is 12 residues. V dropped 3 bases and J dropped 4 bases, with 6 bases sitting between them. In germline, CDR1 is MDHEN, CDR2 SYDVKM. The CDR3 is CASSFRGYGYTF. Here the CDR3 DNA reads TGTGCCAGCAGTTTCCGCGGCTATGGCTACACCTTC.

This chain links TRBV5-6 with TRBJ2-5; TRBD2 agrees at 7 bases. The CDR3 loop spans 14 amino acids. The junction had 10 bases not matched to a gene; V was cut back by 7 bases and J by 4 bases. Germline V lookup: CDR1 SGHDT, CDR2 YYEEEE. The DNA for the CDR3 is TGTGCCAGCTCCCTGGGGGGGACGGGAGAGACCCAGTACTTC. It translates to CASSLGGTGETQYF.

The J gene is TRBJ2-1, the V gene TRBV7-2; no reliable D call. V gave up 5 bases and J gave up 3 bases, with 14 bases separating them. CDR3 length equals 15 residues. Germline V CDR1 and CDR2: SGHTA, FQGNSA. CDR3 residues: CASSPSVSNYNEQFF. The CDR3, as DNA: TGTGCCAGCAGCCCCAGTGTGTCCAACTACAATGAGCAGTTCTTC.

The chain combines TRBV4-3 with TRBJ2-3; 7 nucleotides match TRBD1. V shed 4 bases, J shed 2 bases, and the junction held 6 bases outside the gene matches. The CDR3 spans 15 residues. Looked up from germline, CDR1 is LGHNA and CDR2 is YSLEER. The CDR3 loop is CASSRGQTHTDTQYF. DNA for the CDR3: TGCGCCAGCAGCCGGGGACAGACTCACACAGATACGCAGTATTTT.

This chain connects TRBV18 to TRBJ2-7; 8 positions match TRBD2. This CDR3 is 15 amino acids long. Germline CDR1 reads KGHSH; CDR2 reads LQKENI. V was clipped by 4 bases and J by 5 bases; unmatched bases: 10. CDR3 in DNA: TGTGCCAGCTCACTCCCAAGGACTAGCTTCCACGAGCAGTACTTC. This codes for CASSLPRTSFHEQYF.

The gene calls are TRBV5-1 and TRBJ1-5; D perhaps matches TRBD1 (5 bases). Trimming cost V 4 bases and J 7 bases, with 15 bases left between them. Germline loops: CDR1 SGHRS, CDR2 YFSETQ. The CDR3 consists of 14 residues. The DNA of the CDR3 is TGCGCCAGCAGCGGCGGGGACTTAGGACAGCCCCAGCATTTT. Its protein product is CASSGGDLGQPQHF.

Only a few counts were recorded for this clone. CDR3 bases: TGTGCCAGCAGCCCCCGCCGCGTGAATGGCTACACCTTC. Translated: CASSPRRVNGYTF. The chain employs TRBV14 and TRBJ1-2; D gene uncertain. V gave up 4 bases and J gave up 6 bases, with 12 bases separating them. CDR3 length equals 13 residues. CDR1 and CDR2 (germline): SGHDN, FVKESK.

DNA of the CDR3: TGTGCCAGCAGTTACGGGGGCAGTAACCGGGGAGAGACCCAGTACTTC. Protein sequence: CASSYGGSNRGETQYF. The chain uses TRBV6-5 and TRBJ2-5; possibly TRBD1 for D (6 bases). Germline loops: CDR1 MNHEY, CDR2 SVGAGI. This CDR3 region has 16 residues. The V and J ends lost 2 bases and 4 bases respectively, with 17 bases between them.

This clone was counted once. The rearrangement links TRBV4-1 to TRBJ2-3; D is ambiguous. V shed 2 bases and J shed 0 bases, with 9 bases lying between them. Germline CDR1 reads MGHRA; CDR2 reads YSYEKL. The CDR3 covers 15 residues. The CDR3 sequence: CASSQNIGSTDTQYF. In nucleotides, the CDR3 is TGCGCCAGCAGCCAAAATATCGGGAGCACAGATACGCAGTATTTT.

The chain combines TRBV18 with TRBJ2-1, with D possibly TRBD2 on 5 matching bases. The CDR3 has 16 residues. Trimming removed 1 base from V and 8 bases from J, with 18 bases in between. Looked up from germline, CDR1 is KGHSH and CDR2 is LQKENI. CDR3: CASSPQRSGLGDEQFF. CDR3 sequence (DNA): TGTGCCAGCTCACCACAGCGGAGCGGTCTAGGCGATGAGCAGTTCTTC.

The CDR3 bases are TGTGCCAGCTCACCGTACGGGGGGGAGCAGCCCCAGCATTTT. It specifies CASSPYGGEQPQHF. The chain has TRBV18 and TRBJ1-5; the D gene is possibly TRBD1 (5 bases). The CDR3 runs 14 residues. Trimming left V 3 bases short and J 7 bases short, with 13 bases between. Germline V gene sequence: CDR1 KGHSH, CDR2 LQKENI.

This chain links TRBV7-9 with TRBJ2-7; tentatively, D is TRBD2 (6 bases). This CDR3 contains 16 residues. Trimming left V 7 bases short and J 2 bases short, with 21 bases between. Germline V gene sequence: CDR1 SEHNR, CDR2 FQNEAQ (reference sequence). CDR3: CASTSRGGGLPYEQYF. CDR3 DNA: TGTGCCAGCACTTCCCGGGGCGGTGGACTACCCTACGAGCAGTACTTC.